This T cell receptor (beta chain) derives from a study of T cell responses to AZD1222 COVID-19 vaccine. Study-level points and caveats: Reportedly, nearly half the spike-specific TCRs target unmutated variant regions. Recipients of two AZD1222 doses showed rising Spike-specific TCR breadth and depth. There were mostly white British donors and more females than males, and clonal diversity was possibly underestimated.

The CDR3 consists of 13 residues. The trim removed 3 bases at V and 1 base at J, leaving 1 base unmatched. Germline V lookup: CDR1 SQVTM, CDR2 ANQGSEA. Sequencing was performed with immunoSEQ multiplex PCR; in TCRdb, only in-frame clones are kept and a portion is missing. The profile covers 100,000 to 120,000 clones, with about 88% appearing a single time and around 1.5% taken by the ten largest. Comments on this clone: Its specificity is unknown.

The V and J genes are TRBV29-1 and TRBJ1-1; 8 bases align to TRBD1. The sequencing here drew on peripheral blood, taken on day 0 of AZD1222 vaccination. This receptor was taken from an adult in good health. In DNA form, the CDR3 reads TGCAGCGTTGAGGGGACAGGGAACACTGAAGCTTTCTTT. It codes for CSVEGTGNTEAFF.